One T cell receptor (beta chain) is described in this entry. Its antigen remains unidentified. These data are taken from a study of T cell responses to AZD1222 COVID-19 vaccine. Overall study results and limits: Unmutated variant regions are reportedly the target of nearly half of TCRs that are spike-specific. Increased Spike-specific TCR breadth and depth were observed after two AZD1222 doses.

Assay used: immunoSEQ multiplex PCR; TCRdb lists only in-frame clones, some missing. The repertoire consists of around 130,000 clones, with roughly 92% occurring once and the leading ten covering approximately 4%. The CDR3 runs to 12 residues. V was clipped by 5 bases and J by 9 bases, with 11 bases between them. The receptor comes from an adult who received the AZD1222 COVID-19 vaccine. This rearrangement joins TRBV12-3 or TRBV12-4 to TRBJ2-1; TRBD2 might be the D (5 bases). This sample comprised peripheral blood, obtained 28 days after the second AZD1222 dose. CDR3 nucleotides: TGTGCCAGCAGTGGCCTCGGGGTTGAGCAGTTCTTC. This gives the protein CASSGLGVEQFF.